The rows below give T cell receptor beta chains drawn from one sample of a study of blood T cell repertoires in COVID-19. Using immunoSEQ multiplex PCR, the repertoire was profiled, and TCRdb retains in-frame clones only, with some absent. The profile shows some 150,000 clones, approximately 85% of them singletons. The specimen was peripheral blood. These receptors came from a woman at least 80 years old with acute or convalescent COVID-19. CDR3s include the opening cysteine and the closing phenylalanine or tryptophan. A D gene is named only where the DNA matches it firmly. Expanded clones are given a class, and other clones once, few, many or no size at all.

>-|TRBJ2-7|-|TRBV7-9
CASSRDFRGSYEQYF
TGTGCCAGCAGCCGGGACTTTAGGGGATCCTACGAGCAGTACTTC
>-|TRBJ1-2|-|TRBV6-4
CASRESEASLGYTF
TGTGCCAGCAGAGAATCAGAGGCATCCCTGGGCTACACCTTC
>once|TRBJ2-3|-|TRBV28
CASNRLLDSGYTDTQYF
TGTGCCAGCAATCGACTCCTTGACAGTGGGTACACAGATACGCAGTATTTT
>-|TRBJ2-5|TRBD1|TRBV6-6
CASSRGRLQETQYF
TGTGCCAGTTCGAGGGGGCGCCTCCAAGAGACCCAGTACTTC
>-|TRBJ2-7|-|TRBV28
CASSLWGGLLSYEQYF
TGTGCCAGCAGTTTATGGGGGGGACTCCTCTCCTACGAGCAGTACTTC
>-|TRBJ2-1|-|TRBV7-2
CASSLLLSSYNEQFF
TGTGCCAGCAGCTTACTATTGAGCTCCTACAATGAGCAGTTCTTC
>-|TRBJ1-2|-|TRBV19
CASSIVLSVNYGYTF
TGTGCCAGTAGTATAGTTCTCAGCGTCAACTATGGCTACACCTTC
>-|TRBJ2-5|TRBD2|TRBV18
CASSPLRGGEETQYF
TGTGCCAGCTCACCACTCCGGGGGGGAGAAGAGACCCAGTACTTC
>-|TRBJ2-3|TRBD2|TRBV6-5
CASGLAETDTQYF
TGTGCCAGCGGACTAGCGGAAACAGATACGCAGTATTTT
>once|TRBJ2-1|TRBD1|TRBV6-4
CASGDRGGDEQFF
TGTGCCAGCGGGGACAGGGGGGGAGATGAGCAGTTCTTC
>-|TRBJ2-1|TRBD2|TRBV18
CASSLAGEYNEQFF
TGTGCCAGCTCACTAGCGGGAGAATACAATGAGCAGTTCTTC
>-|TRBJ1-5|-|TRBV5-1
CASSEDGNQPQHF
TGCGCCAGCAGCGAGGATGGGAATCAGCCCCAGCATTTT
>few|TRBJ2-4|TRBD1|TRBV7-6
CASSPGTGGNIQYF
TGTGCCAGCAGCCCAGGGACAGGGGGAAACATTCAGTACTTC
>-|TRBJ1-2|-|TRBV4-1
CASSQRTGNYGYTF
TGCGCCAGCAGCCAACGAACAGGAAACTATGGCTACACCTTC
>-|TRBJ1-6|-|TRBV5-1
CASSLVPGQQNSPLHF
TGCGCCAGCAGCTTGGTGCCCGGACAGCAAAATTCACCCCTCCACTTT
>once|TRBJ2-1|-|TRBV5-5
CASSLGPFAASSYNEQFF
TGTGCCAGCAGCTTGGGCCCTTTTGCCGCTAGCTCCTACAATGAGCAGTTCTTC
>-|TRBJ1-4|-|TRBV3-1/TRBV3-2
CASSQGVFVVGSGEKLFF
TGTGCCAGCAGCCAAGGTGTATTTGTGGTAGGGAGCGGAGAAAAACTGTTTTTT
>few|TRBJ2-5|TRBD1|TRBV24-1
CATSDFPVTGEQETQYF
TGTGCCACCAGTGATTTTCCTGTAACAGGGGAGCAAGAGACCCAGTACTTC
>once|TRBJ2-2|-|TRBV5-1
CASSLAQRNTGELFF
TGCGCCAGCAGCTTAGCACAGAGGAACACCGGGGAGCTGTTTTTT
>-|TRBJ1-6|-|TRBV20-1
CSASTRVEGSPLHF
TGCAGTGCTAGTACCAGGGTTGAAGGTTCACCCCTCCACTTT
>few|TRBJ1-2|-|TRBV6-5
CASSYGQGGGYTF
TGTGCCAGCAGTTACGGGCAGGGAGGTGGCTACACCTTC
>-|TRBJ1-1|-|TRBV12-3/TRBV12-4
CASSLDGTPEAFF
TGTGCCAGCAGTTTAGACGGGACACCTGAAGCTTTCTTT